Shown below are 14 T cell receptor beta chains from a single sample sequenced in a study of shared clonotypes between healthy human individuals. The data were produced by immunoSEQ multiplex PCR, yet TCRdb's version contains in-frame clones alone and is incomplete. In the table there are around 550,000 clones, roughly 96% of which are singletons. CD45RO-negative, CCR7-positively selected cells formed the naive CD8 fraction, excluding terminally differentiated effector memory CD45RA+ cells. The specimen was naive CD8+ T cells sorted from blood. The receptors here all came from a woman between 25 and 40 years old in good health.

The chain employs TRBV6-5 and TRBJ2-7, with a tentative D call TRBD1 (5 bases). The V end was cut by 2 bases, the J end by 6 bases, with 20 bases between. The CDR3 runs 16 residues. Germline CDR1 and CDR2: MNHEY and SVGAGI. The CDR3 sequence: CASSYGQTTALSEQYF. The CDR3 DNA reads TGTGCCAGCAGTTACGGACAAACAACAGCTCTTAGCGAGCAGTACTTC.

This CDR3 is CASSLVRGAGYGYTF. The DNA for the CDR3 is TGTGCCAGCAGCTTAGTGAGGGGGGCGGGCTATGGCTACACCTTC. This chain connects TRBV13 to TRBJ1-2, with a tentative D call TRBD1 (6 bases). This CDR3 is 15 amino acids long. The V gene lost 1 base and the J gene lost 4 bases, with 13 bases spanning the gap. Germline loops: CDR1 PRHDT, CDR2 FYEKMQ (reference sequence).

This clone was counted a single time. The chain carries TRBV9 and TRBJ1-1; D is perhaps TRBD1 (5 bases). There are 14 residues in the CDR3. With 4 bases removed from V and 0 bases from J, the gap between germline ends came to 10 bases. The germline gives CDR1 SGDLS, CDR2 YYNGEE. The CDR3 spells CASSLGPMNTEAFF. The CDR3 coding sequence is TGTGCCAGCAGCTTGGGACCGATGAACACTGAAGCTTTCTTT.

J is TRBJ2-7 and V is TRBV2; no clear D. The CDR3 sequence is 12 residues long. V gave up 11 bases and J gave up 3 bases, with 14 bases separating them. Germline CDR1 SNHLY, CDR2 FYNNEI. The CDR3 sequence is CAGWTEDYEQYF. In nucleotides, the CDR3 is TGTGCCGGTTGGACGGAAGACTACGAGCAGTACTTC.

DNA of the CDR3: TGTGCCAGCAGCGCAGCAGGTCTCCCGACCTACGAGCAGTACTTC. This translates into CASSAAGLPTYEQYF. The V gene is TRBV9, the J gene TRBJ2-7; no firm D call. Germline CDR1 reads SGDLS; CDR2 reads YYNGEE. This CDR3 has 15 amino acids. Trimming removed 3 bases from V and 2 bases from J, with 15 bases in between.

CDR3 bases: TGTGCCAGCGCAAAGGAGGGACACTTCGACGAGCAGTACTTC. Residues: CASAKEGHFDEQYF. This chain links TRBV27 with TRBJ2-7; D tentatively fits TRBD1 or TRBD2 (6 bases each). The CDR3 totals 14 residues. CDR1 MNHEY and CDR2 SMNVEV come from the germline V gene (reference sequence). Trimming took off 8 bases at V and 5 bases at J, with 19 bases between the two ends.

This chain links TRBV2 with TRBJ2-7, with 7 positions matching TRBD1. The CDR3 totals 15 residues. Germline trimming cut 3 bases from V and 4 bases from J; bases unmatched to any gene: 9. Per the germline V gene, CDR1 is SNHLY and CDR2 is FYNNEI. CDR3 region: CASSEQTGNLYEQYF. In DNA, the CDR3 is TGTGCCAGCAGTGAGCAGACAGGGAACTTGTACGAGCAGTACTTC.

The chain links TRBV30 to TRBJ1-4, with D possibly matching TRBD1 (6 bases). The CDR3 contains 13 residues. The V end lost 4 bases, the J end lost 7 bases, and 13 bases lay between the germline ends. Germline assignment: CDR1 GTSNPN and CDR2 SVGIG (reference sequence). The CDR3 is CAWNGGPGEKLFF. The CDR3 DNA reads TGTGCCTGGAATGGGGGGCCAGGTGAAAAACTGTTTTTT.

The rearrangement joins TRBV10-3 to TRBJ2-7, with 9 positions matching TRBD2. The junction had 9 bases not matched to a gene; V was cut back by 10 bases and J by 5 bases. Germline CDR1 is ENHRY and CDR2 is SYGVKD. This CDR3 has 13 residues. The CDR3 loop is CASSGSFFDEQYF. The DNA for the CDR3 is TGTGCCAGTAGCGGGAGTTTTTTCGACGAGCAGTACTTC.

This rearrangement joins TRBV13 to TRBJ2-7; no firm D call. The CDR3 is 13 amino acids. Trimming removed 2 bases from V and 3 bases from J, with 8 bases in between. The germline gives CDR1 PRHDT, CDR2 FYEKMQ (reference sequence). The CDR3 reads CASSLTNYYEQYF. The DNA for the CDR3 is TGTGCCAGCAGCTTAACTAACTACTACGAGCAGTACTTC.

The chain carries TRBV28 and TRBJ2-7; tentative D call: TRBD2 (6 bases). The CDR3 is 14 residues long. Trimming left V 6 bases short and J 1 base short, with 13 bases between. Germline lookup yields CDR1 MDHEN and CDR2 SYDVKM. CDR3 sequence reads: CASRLLGGSYEQYF. In DNA form, the CDR3 reads TGTGCCAGCAGGCTCCTCGGGGGATCCTACGAGCAGTACTTC.

This chain uses TRBV7-9 with TRBJ2-5, with 9 bases matching TRBD1. The germline CDR1 and CDR2 sequences are SEHNR and FQNEAQ (reference sequence). V lost 1 base and J lost 5; bases outside the gene matches: 11. The CDR3 loop spans 17 amino acids. The CDR3 reads CASSLGAYRGLQETQYF. Written as DNA, the CDR3 is TGTGCCAGCAGCTTAGGAGCGTACAGGGGGCTTCAGGAGACCCAGTACTTC. Combining the CDR3 with reference TRBV7-9 and TRBJ2-5 gives the whole variable domain DTGVSQNPRHKITKRGQNVTFRCDPISEHNRLYWYRQTLGQGPEFLTYFQNEAQLEKSRLLSDRFSAERPKGSFSTLEIQRTEQGDSAMYLCASSLGAYRGLQETQYFGPGTRLLVL.

V and J are TRBV7-3 and TRBJ2-7; D possibly corresponds to TRBD2 (6 bases). Trimming pared 2 bases from V and 3 bases from J, leaving 14 bases between. The germline V gene has CDR1 SGHTA and CDR2 FQGTGA. The CDR3 covers 15 residues. The CDR3 here is CASSLHPGSLYEQYF. Here the CDR3 DNA reads TGTGCCAGCAGCTTACACCCCGGGAGCCTCTACGAGCAGTACTTC. Full variable domain (outside the CDR3, taken from reference TRBV7-3 and TRBJ2-7): GAGVSQTPSNKVTEKGKYVELRCDPISGHTALYWYRQSLGQGPEFLIYFQGTGAADDSGLPNDRFFAVRPEGSVSTLKIQRTERGDSAVYLCASSLHPGSLYEQYFGPGTRLTVT.

To note about this clone: The same CDR3 also results from other DNA sequences found in this sample. The V and J genes are TRBV28 and TRBJ2-7; D is undetermined. Germline lookup yields CDR1 MDHEN and CDR2 SYDVKM. CDR3 length: 11 residues. V lost 4 bases, J lost 3 bases, and 4 bases lay in between. The DNA of the CDR3 is TGTGCCAGCAGTTACAGCTACGAGCAGTACTTC. It translates to CASSYSYEQYF.